One T cell receptor (beta chain) is described in this entry. The CDR3 loop spans 21 amino acids. CDR1 KGHSH and CDR2 LQKENI come from the germline V gene. The V and J ends lost 0 bases and 5 bases respectively, with 31 bases between them. This entry belongs to a study of blood T cell repertoires in COVID-19. Study information: T cells, B-cell-depleted T cells, or PBMCs provided the cDNA or gDNA that served as material.

Only in-frame clones appear in the TCRdb table, and some are missing; sequencing was by immunoSEQ multiplex PCR. Of approximately 36,000 clones listed, approximately 90% are singletons. The TCR sequence derives from a man in his 60s with acute or convalescent COVID-19. Sequenced sample: peripheral blood. This rearrangement joins TRBV18 to TRBJ2-5, with D tentatively TRBD1 (6 bases). CDR3 nucleotide sequence: TGTGCCAGCTCACCACCCGTGGGGCAGGGGCAAGTGCCTAGGGGAATGGAGACCCAGTACTTC. It codes for CASSPPVGQGQVPRGMETQYF.